One sample yielded the 22 T cell receptor beta chains listed below, sequenced in a study of graft-versus-host responses after intestinal transplantation. Assay: immunoSEQ multiplex PCR; the TCRdb copy retains only in-frame clones and omits some. The sample records over 20,000 clones, 75% to 90% being singletons. Sequencing was performed on PBMCs, taken more than 64 days after intestinal transplantation. The source of these receptors is a human patient who received an intestinal transplant, so some T cells may come from the graft donor.

The chain uses TRBV30 and TRBJ1-1, with 9 bases lining up with TRBD1. J was trimmed by 8 bases and V by 0 bases; bases with no gene match: 10. CDR3 length: 15 amino acids. CDR1 GTSNPN and CDR2 SVGIG come from the germline V gene (reference sequence). The CDR3 spells CAWSVLGDRDPEAFF. As DNA, the CDR3 is TGTGCCTGGAGTGTACTAGGGGACAGGGACCCCGAAGCTTTCTTT.

A remark on this clone: Other DNA sequences in the sample encode the same CDR3. CDR3 coding DNA: TGCGCCAGCCGCCGAGGGCTAAGCTACGAGCAGTACTTC. It encodes CASRRGLSYEQYF. The chain has TRBV5-1 and TRBJ2-7; tentative D call: TRBD2 (5 bases). The CDR3 spans 13 residues. V was trimmed by 7 bases and J by 3 bases, leaving 14 bases between them. Germline assignment: CDR1 SGHRS and CDR2 YFSETQ.

This clone was found a few times. The chain links TRBV6-5 to TRBJ2-7, with D maybe TRBD1 (6 bases). The CDR3 runs to 12 residues. Germline lookup yields CDR1 MNHEY and CDR2 SVGAGI. V was shortened by 5 bases and J by 6 bases, with 11 bases between the two germline ends. This CDR3 reads CASSPGHLEQYF. The DNA for the CDR3 is TGTGCCAGCAGTCCGGGACACCTCGAGCAGTACTTC.

The genes are TRBV30 and TRBJ1-6, with D perhaps matching TRBD1 (6 bases). In germline, CDR1 is GTSNPN, CDR2 SVGIG (reference sequence). V was trimmed by 1 base and J by 7 bases, leaving 11 bases between them. The CDR3 is made up of 14 amino acids. The CDR3: CAWSDQGLNSPLHF. CDR3 DNA sequence: TGTGCCTGGAGTGATCAGGGGTTAAATTCACCCCTCCACTTT. The full variable domain, completed using reference TRBV30 and TRBJ1-6, is SQTIHQWPATLVQPVGSPLSLECTVEGTSNPNLYWYRQAAGRGLQLLFYSVGIGQISSEVPQNLSASRPQDRQFILSSKKLLLSDSGFYLCAWSDQGLNSPLHFGNGTRLTVT.

The CDR3 sequence: CASSTETGLDTEAFF. The DNA for the CDR3 is TGTGCCAGTAGTACAGAGACAGGGTTAGACACTGAAGCTTTCTTT. This chain joins TRBV19 and TRBJ1-1; TRBD1 matches at 7 bases. Unmatched junction bases numbered 8, after V lost 4 bases and J lost 3 bases. Germline V gene data show CDR1 as LNHDA and CDR2 as SQIVND (reference sequence). The CDR3 runs to 15 residues.

The chain recombines TRBV12-5 with TRBJ2-5; perhaps TRBD1 as D (5 bases). The end of the DNA fits TRBJ2-7 better, so the J call may be wrong. The CDR3 sequence is 15 residues long. Looked up from germline, CDR1 is LGHNT and CDR2 is FRNRAP. The CDR3 sequence is CASGARAMDGYEQYF. CDR3 nucleotides: TGTGCTAGTGGCGCCAGGGCCATGGACGGCTACGAGCAGTACTTC.

The rearrangement links TRBV14 to TRBJ2-7; 8 bases are a match to TRBD1. Germline CDR1 reads SGHDN; CDR2 reads FVKESK. Unmatched junction bases numbered 9, after V lost 1 base and J lost 1 base. The CDR3 length is 17 residues. The CDR3 DNA reads TGTGCCAGCAGCCAAGGAAGACAGGGGAAGAGGTCCTACGAGCAGTACTTC. As protein: CASSQGRQGKRSYEQYF.

The J gene is TRBJ1-1, the V gene TRBV4-1; D is ambiguous. Germline loops: CDR1 MGHRA, CDR2 YSYEKL. Trimming removed 3 bases from V and 0 bases from J, with 14 bases in between. The CDR3 covers 16 residues. The CDR3 nucleotides read TGCGCCAGCAGCCAGTCAGAGGTCAGCTTGAACACTGAAGCTTTCTTT. This translates into CASSQSEVSLNTEAFF.

This rearrangement joins TRBV7-2 to TRBJ2-3; 16 bases are shared with TRBD2. J gave up 4 bases and V 1 base, and 5 bases lay outside the gene matches. Germline-derived CDR1 and CDR2 are SGHTA and FQGNSA. The CDR3 covers 18 residues. CDR3 amino acids: CASSLVRGTSGGADTQYF. The CDR3 DNA is TGTGCCAGCAGCTTAGTCCGCGGGACTAGCGGGGGGGCAGATACGCAGTATTTT.

The chain employs TRBV7-2 and TRBJ1-6; D unclear. CDR1 and CDR2 (germline): SGHTA, FQGNSA. The CDR3 has 16 amino acids. V dropped 0 bases and J dropped 7 bases, with 13 bases sitting between them. The CDR3 nucleotides read TGTGCCAGCAGCTTAGCCACAGCATATAACAATTCACCCCTCCACTTT. It encodes CASSLATAYNNSPLHF.

This clone came up a few times. This sequence joins TRBV13 and TRBJ1-3; weak D call: TRBD1 (5 bases). V lost 4 bases to trimming and J lost 4 bases, with 8 bases between them. This CDR3 spans 13 amino acids. Germline values: CDR1 PRHDT, CDR2 FYEKMQ (reference sequence). The CDR3 sequence is CASSSGMGNTIYF. The CDR3 region has the DNA TGTGCCAGCAGCTCAGGGATGGGAAACACCATATATTTT. The full variable domain, completed using reference TRBV13 and TRBJ1-3, is AAGVIQSPRHLIKEKRETATLKCYPIPRHDTVYWYQQGPGQDPQFLISFYEKMQSDKGSIPDRFSAQQFSDYHSELNMSSLELGDSALYFCASSSGMGNTIYFGEGSWLTVV.

This chain uses TRBV4-3 with TRBJ2-7; D remains unclear. The V and J ends lost 2 bases and 0 bases respectively, with 14 bases between them. CDR3 length: 16 residues. The germline CDR1 and CDR2 sequences are LGHNA and YSLEER. The CDR3 spells CASSQTRGSSSYEQYF. CDR3 coding DNA: TGCGCCAGCAGCCAAACCCGCGGCAGTAGCTCCTACGAGCAGTACTTC.

Turning to this clone: Other DNA sequences in the same sample also yield this CDR3. The V and J genes are TRBV6-4 and TRBJ2-3, with 9 bases lining up with TRBD2. The CDR3 has 16 residues. The germline V gene has CDR1 MRHNA and CDR2 SNTAGT. V lost 0 bases, J lost 1 base, and 2 bases stayed unmatched. The chain's CDR3 is CASSDSTSGGTDTQYF. The CDR3 DNA sequence: TGTGCCAGCAGTGACTCGACTAGCGGAGGCACAGATACGCAGTATTTT.

The chain is built from TRBV5-1 and TRBJ2-1; D could derive from TRBD1 or TRBD2 (7 bases each). V gave up 4 bases and J gave up 3 bases, with 17 bases separating them. The CDR3 is 16 amino acids. Germline V lookup: CDR1 SGHRS, CDR2 YFSETQ. CDR3 residues: CASSPGGTVGYNEQFF. CDR3 coding DNA: TGCGCCAGCAGCCCCGGGGGGACAGTCGGCTACAATGAGCAGTTCTTC.

This chain connects TRBV15 to TRBJ1-5; 9 bases map to TRBD1. Germline CDR1 is LNHNV and CDR2 is YYDKDF (reference sequence). The ends lost 5 bases at V and 8 bases at J; junction bases unmatched: 7. The CDR3 has 14 residues. The CDR3 DNA is TGTGCCACCAGCGGGACAGGGACGTTCGAGCCCCAGCATTTT. This translates into CATSGTGTFEPQHF.

This chain joins TRBV30 and TRBJ1-2, with D possibly being TRBD1 (5 bases). The CDR3 is made up of 16 amino acids. Trimming cost V 3 bases and J 4 bases, with 21 bases left between them. Germline loops: CDR1 GTSNPN, CDR2 SVGIG (reference sequence). The DNA of the CDR3 is TGTGCCTGGAGGGGCCGCGACAGCGATCCTCTCTATGGCTACACCTTC. Its translation: CAWRGRDSDPLYGYTF.

This sequence joins TRBV30 and TRBJ2-5; D may be TRBD1 (6 bases). Germline V gene data show CDR1 as GTSNPN and CDR2 as SVGIG (reference sequence). The germline V and J ends were trimmed by 4 bases and 5 bases, with 23 bases remaining between them. This CDR3 spans 16 amino acids. The CDR3 spells CAWKIISDRTAETQYF. In DNA form, the CDR3 reads TGTGCCTGGAAAATTATTTCGGACAGAACGGCGGAGACCCAGTACTTC.

This clone was seen more than once but under ten times. This sequence joins TRBV27 and TRBJ2-3, with 8 bases that match TRBD2. The ends lost 7 bases at V and 6 bases at J; junction bases unmatched: 9. Germline-derived CDR1 and CDR2 are MNHEY and SMNVEV (reference sequence). The CDR3 has 14 amino acids. As DNA, the CDR3 is TGTGCCAGCAAGGCGGCGGGGGGTGCGGATACGCAGTATTTT. Its translation: CASKAAGGADTQYF.

The chain combines TRBV7-2 with TRBJ2-3; D not resolved. The V and J ends lost 5 bases and 2 bases respectively, with 17 bases between them. CDR1 is SGHTA, CDR2 FQGNSA, per germline. The CDR3 is 16 amino acids. CDR3 bases: TGTGCCAGCAGCCTTAAACTCCTTTTTCTCACAGATACGCAGTATTTT. Its translation is CASSLKLLFLTDTQYF.

The V call is TRBV10-2, the J call TRBJ2-3; D is perhaps TRBD1 (5 bases). This CDR3 comprises 15 residues. The V end was cut by 4 bases, the J end by 0 bases, with 11 bases between. From germline, CDR1 is WSHSY and CDR2 SAAADI. CDR3 amino acids: CASSAGAASTDTQYF. Here the CDR3 DNA reads TGCGCCAGCAGTGCTGGGGCCGCTAGCACAGATACGCAGTATTTT.

The count of this clone is one. The V gene is TRBV5-8, the J gene TRBJ2-3; D is undetermined. Germline values: CDR1 SGHTS, CDR2 YDEGEE. This CDR3 spans 14 amino acids. V shed 0 bases and J shed 5 bases, with 10 bases lying between them. CDR3 residues: CASSLDSQGDTQYF. CDR3 nucleotide sequence: TGTGCCAGCAGCTTGGACAGCCAAGGAGATACGCAGTATTTT.

This clone appeared once. The chain links TRBV11-3 to TRBJ1-2; no definite D call. V gave up 5 bases and J gave up 4 bases, with 17 bases separating them. The CDR3 extends over 15 amino acids. Looked up from germline, CDR1 is SGHNT and CDR2 is YENEEA. Written as DNA, the CDR3 is TGTGCCAGCAGCCAACGACGGGTAGCCCCCTATGGCTACACCTTC. Its translation: CASSQRRVAPYGYTF.